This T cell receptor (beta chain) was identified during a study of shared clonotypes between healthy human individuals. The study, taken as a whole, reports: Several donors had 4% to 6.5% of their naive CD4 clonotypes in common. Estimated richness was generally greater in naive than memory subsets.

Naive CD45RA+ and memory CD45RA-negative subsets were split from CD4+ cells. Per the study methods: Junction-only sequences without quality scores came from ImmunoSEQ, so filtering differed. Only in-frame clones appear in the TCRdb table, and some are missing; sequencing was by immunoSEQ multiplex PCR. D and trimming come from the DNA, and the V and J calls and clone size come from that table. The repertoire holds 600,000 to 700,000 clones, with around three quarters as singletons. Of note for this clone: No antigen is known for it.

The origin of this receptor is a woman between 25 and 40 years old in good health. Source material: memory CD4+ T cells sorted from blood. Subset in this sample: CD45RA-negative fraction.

The CDR3 DNA sequence: TGCGCCAGCAGCTTGGCTGGGCAGGGGGCCCTCAATGAGCAGTTCTTC. Amino acids: CASSLAGQGALNEQFF. V and J are TRBV5-1 and TRBJ2-1, with TRBD1 matching over 8 bases. The CDR3 has 16 residues. The germline CDR1 and CDR2 sequences are SGHRS and YFSETQ. J was trimmed by 6 bases and V by 0 bases; bases with no gene match: 8. Looking up the rest from reference TRBV5-1 and TRBJ2-1 gives the full variable domain: KAGVTQTPRYLIKTRGQQVTLSCSPISGHRSVSWYQQTPGQGLQFLFEYFSETQRNKGNFPGRFSGRQFSNSRSEMNVSTLELGDSALYLCASSLAGQGALNEQFFGPGTRLTVL.